The 10 T cell receptor beta chains below all came from one sample that was sequenced in a study of T cells in narcolepsy. Clones were read by immunoSEQ multiplex PCR, and TCRdb kept only the in-frame ones, dropping some. The sample contains around 30,000 clones, under 85% of which appear only once. The specimen sequenced was memory (CD45RA-) CD4+ T cells from blood. These receptors all stem from a human donor in good health.

V and J are TRBV18 and TRBJ1-1, with TRBD1 matching over 7 bases. Losses at the gene ends were 8 bases for V and 1 base for J; bases not matched to a gene: 4. Germline V gene lookup returns CDR1 KGHSH and CDR2 LQKENI. The CDR3 is 13 amino acids. The CDR3 bases are TGTGCCAGCACCCGGGACAGGAACACTGAAGCTTTCTTT. This sequence encodes CASTRDRNTEAFF. Based on the CDR3 plus reference TRBV18 and TRBJ1-1, the full variable domain is NAGVMQNPRHLVRRRGQEARLRCSPMKGHSHVYWYRQLPEEGLKFMVYLQKENIIDESGMPKERFSAEFPKEGPSILRIQQVVRGDSAAYFCASTRDRNTEAFFGQGTRLTVV.

J is TRBJ1-2 and V is TRBV4-2; D remains ambiguous. The CDR3 has 14 amino acids. The germline CDR1 and CDR2 sequences are LGHNA and YNFKEQ. Trimming cost V 0 bases and J 5 bases, with 10 bases left between them. The CDR3 DNA reads TGTGCCAGCAGCCAAGACCGAGCCGCATATGGCTACACCTTC. Translated: CASSQDRAAYGYTF.

CDR3 bases: TGTGCCAGCAGTTCCGGGACTGTTAGCTCCTACAATGAGCAGTTCTTC. Encoded protein: CASSSGTVSSYNEQFF. The chain joins TRBV6-6 to TRBJ2-1; D might be TRBD2 (6 bases). The germline CDR1 and CDR2 sequences are MNHNY and SVGAGI (reference sequence). With 4 bases removed from V and 0 bases from J, the gap between germline ends came to 13 bases. The CDR3 spans 16 residues.

CDR3 nucleotide sequence: TGTGCCAGCAGCGTAGGGCTAGCGGGACTCGAGCAGTACTTC. Amino acid sequence: CASSVGLAGLEQYF. V and J are TRBV9 and TRBJ2-7, with 9 bases matching TRBD2. J gave up 6 bases and V 0 bases, and 4 bases lay outside the gene matches. The CDR3 covers 14 residues. CDR1 SGDLS and CDR2 YYNGEE come from the germline V gene.

This sequence joins TRBV21-1 and TRBJ2-3; TRBD2 is the table's D call, not checked against the DNA. TRBV21-1 is classified as a pseudogene. The CDR3 covers 17 residues. The CDR3 here is CASIPGPLAGVLDTQYF. CDR3 in DNA: TGTGCCAGCATCCCCGGCCCACTAGCGGGAGTGCTAGATACGCAGTATTTT.

This rearrangement joins TRBV5-1 to TRBJ1-1, with a weak D call TRBD1 (6 bases). Trimming took 4 bases from V and 1 from J, leaving 17 bases between them. CDR3 length: 16 amino acids. Germline-derived CDR1 and CDR2 are SGHRS and YFSETQ. This chain's CDR3 is CASSPQSGGKNTEAFF. The CDR3 region has the DNA TGCGCCAGCAGCCCTCAAAGTGGGGGCAAGAACACTGAAGCTTTCTTT. The full variable domain, its missing parts supplied by reference TRBV5-1 and TRBJ1-1, is KAGVTQTPRYLIKTRGQQVTLSCSPISGHRSVSWYQQTPGQGLQFLFEYFSETQRNKGNFPGRFSGRQFSNSRSEMNVSTLELGDSALYLCASSPQSGGKNTEAFFGQGTRLTVV.

J is TRBJ1-3 and V is TRBV29-1; tentatively, D is TRBD1 (5 bases). CDR1 SQVTM and CDR2 ANQGSEA come from the germline V gene. Trimming left V 7 bases short and J 0 bases short, with 7 bases between. The CDR3 is 12 amino acids. CDR3 loop: CSAGDSGNTIYF. CDR3 in DNA: TGCAGCGCGGGGGACTCTGGAAACACCATATATTTT.

The rearrangement joins TRBV5-1 to TRBJ2-7, with 10 bases aligning to TRBD1. The CDR3 extends over 15 amino acids. Per germline, CDR1 SGHRS and CDR2 YFSETQ. The V and J ends lost 1 base and 6 bases, in that order; junction bases with no gene match: 7. CDR3 residues: CASSLTGQGMFEQYF. The CDR3 bases are TGCGCCAGCAGCTTGACGGGACAGGGGATGTTCGAGCAGTACTTC.

The chain has TRBV5-1 and TRBJ2-5, with a tentative D call TRBD2 (5 bases). The CDR3 loop spans 12 amino acids. Trimming took off 7 bases at V and 5 bases at J, with 12 bases between the two ends. Germline loops: CDR1 SGHRS, CDR2 YFSETQ. The CDR3 nucleotides read TGCGCCAGCTCGGACTTGGGGGAGACCCAGTACTTC. This codes for CASSDLGETQYF.

The chain links TRBV28 to TRBJ1-2; D is possibly TRBD1 (6 bases). From germline, CDR1 is MDHEN and CDR2 SYDVKM. The CDR3 sequence is 13 residues long. V was pared by 7 bases and J by 8 bases, with 17 bases between. This chain's CDR3 is CASTSTGILGYTF. The DNA of the CDR3 is TGTGCCAGCACCTCTACAGGGATTCTCGGCTACACCTTC.